This TCR beta chain was captured by sequencing in a study of blood T cell repertoires in COVID-19 (TCRdb year 2020). With regard to the full study: Samples covering the acute and convalescent phases of COVID-19 were provided by collaborators in the United States, Italy and Spain. The material from the prospective study consisted of cDNA or gDNA derived from T cells, B-cell-depleted T cells, or PBMCs. The samples were drawn from two sources: the first 160 participants of the ongoing ImmuneRACE study, and 1,000 to 1,500 subjects contributed by 6 global collaborators. Where HLA class I and class II types were available, the types were taken from metadata supplied by the sample provider, not from assay-based typing. The dataset comprised deeply sampled blood TCRbeta repertoires from subjects exposed to, actively infected with, or recovered from COVID-19. Nearly every sample came with metadata listing a de-identified subject ID, COVID-19 status, age in years and sex. The repertoires were made available in a free public database intended to serve as a resource for research on the immune response to SARS-CoV-2.

The sample holds one count of this clone. Its specific antigen is unknown. The record has no base qualities; no much larger clone is one base away. From its cysteine to its phenylalanine, the CDR3 spans 15 amino acids. Only the CDR3 region is kept as DNA, spanning 45 bases read in frame from base 1. CDR1 and CDR2 are read off the germline V gene as SNHLY and FYNNEI. Compared with germline, V lacks 4 bases and J lacks 1 base; bases without a gene match: 2. In the prospective study, participants were about 18 to 95 years old, resided in about two dozen geographic areas of the United States, and were enrolled through a virtual design. Cohort assignment in the prospective study relied on participant-reported clinical history from a screening survey and a study questionnaire. Exposed participants had been in contact with someone with a PCR-confirmed or clinician-diagnosed COVID-19 case within 2 weeks of study entry. In the prospective study, mobile phlebotomists collected whole blood, serum and a nasopharyngeal or oropharyngeal swab from each participant. Prospective study participants could optionally give additional blood draws and questionnaires over an approximately two-month period. Prospective study blood samples were shipped either frozen or at room temperature before DNA extraction.

TCRbeta CDR3 regions were amplified from genomic DNA using the immunoSEQ Assay, a bias-controlled multiplex PCR. Turning to the authors' computational methods: Nucleated cell counts per sample were estimated from amplification of reference gene primers within the assay. To quantify the absolute abundance of each unique TCRbeta CDR3 rearrangement, sequence reads were collapsed and filtered. For each sample, productive Simpson clonality was calculated as the square root of Simpson's diversity index across productive rearrangements. In TCRdb, the immuneACCESS table is reduced to in-frame sequences with V and J assigned. These tables do not hold every clone; where another copy was compared, an unresolved V gene accounts for under half, and the others remain unexplained. D and trimming were read from the DNA, whereas the V and J calls and clone size are those reported in that table. A total of approximately 400,000 clones appear in this sample, more than 85% of them only once. The ten largest clones capture about 0.78% of the sample.

Overall results and qualifications from the work: The amount of clinical and demographic metadata varied by source and participant and was provided uncurated.

The sequencing input was PBMCs or T cells enriched from blood (not recorded which). The chain was built from TRBV2 and TRBJ2-1; 9 bases in between match TRBD1. This clonotype was sampled from a middle-aged woman who had been exposed to COVID-19. CDR3 loop: CASSADRGSYNEQFF. In nucleotides, the sequence is TGTGCCAGCAGTGCGGACAGGGGATCCTACAATGAGCAGTTCTTC.